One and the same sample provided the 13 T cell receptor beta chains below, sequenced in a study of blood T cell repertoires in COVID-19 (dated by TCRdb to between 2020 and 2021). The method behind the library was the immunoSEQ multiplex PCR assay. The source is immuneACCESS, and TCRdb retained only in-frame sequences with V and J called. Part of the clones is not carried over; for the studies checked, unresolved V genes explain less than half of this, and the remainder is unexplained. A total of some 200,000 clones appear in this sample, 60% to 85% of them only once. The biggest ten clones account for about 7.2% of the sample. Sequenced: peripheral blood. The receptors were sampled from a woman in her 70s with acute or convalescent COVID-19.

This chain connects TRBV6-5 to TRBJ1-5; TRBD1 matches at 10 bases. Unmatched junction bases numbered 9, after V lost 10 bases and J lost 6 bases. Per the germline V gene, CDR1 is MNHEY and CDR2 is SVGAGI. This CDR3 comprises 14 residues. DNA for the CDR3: TGTGCCACCGCACCCGACAGGGGGCGTCAGCCCCAGCATTTT. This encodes CATAPDRGRQPQHF.

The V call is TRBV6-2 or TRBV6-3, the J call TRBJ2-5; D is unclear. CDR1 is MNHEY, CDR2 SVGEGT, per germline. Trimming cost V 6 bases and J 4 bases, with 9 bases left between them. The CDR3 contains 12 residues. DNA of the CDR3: TGTGCCAGCAGCCACCTACGAGAGACCCAGTACTTC. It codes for CASSHLRETQYF.

Here the CDR3 reads CASCPNGTGGYSNQPQHF. The CDR3 region has the DNA TGTGCCAGCTGTCCAAACGGGACAGGGGGCTATAGCAATCAGCCCCAGCATTTT. The chain links TRBV21-1 to TRBJ1-5; TRBD1, the D gene given by the table, was not confirmed from the DNA. TRBV21-1 is a known pseudogene. The length of the CDR3 is 18 residues.

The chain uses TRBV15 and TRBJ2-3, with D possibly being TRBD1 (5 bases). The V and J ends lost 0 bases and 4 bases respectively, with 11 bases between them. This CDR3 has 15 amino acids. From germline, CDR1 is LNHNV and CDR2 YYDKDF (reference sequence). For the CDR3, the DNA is TGTGCCACCAGCAGAGATGGCTCAGGGTCAGATACGCAGTATTTT. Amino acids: CATSRDGSGSDTQYF.

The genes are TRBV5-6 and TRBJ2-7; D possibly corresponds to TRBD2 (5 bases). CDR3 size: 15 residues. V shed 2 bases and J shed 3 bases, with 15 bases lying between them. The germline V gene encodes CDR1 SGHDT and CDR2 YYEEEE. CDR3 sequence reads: CASSFRGAAIYEQYF. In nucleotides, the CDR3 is TGTGCCAGCAGCTTTCGGGGTGCAGCTATCTACGAGCAGTACTTC. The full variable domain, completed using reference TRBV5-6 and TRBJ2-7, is DAGVTQSPTHLIKTRGQQVTLRCSPKSGHDTVSWYQQALGQGPQFIFQYYEEEERQRGNFPDRFSGHQFPNYSSELNVNALLLGDSALYLCASSFRGAAIYEQYFGPGTRLTVT.

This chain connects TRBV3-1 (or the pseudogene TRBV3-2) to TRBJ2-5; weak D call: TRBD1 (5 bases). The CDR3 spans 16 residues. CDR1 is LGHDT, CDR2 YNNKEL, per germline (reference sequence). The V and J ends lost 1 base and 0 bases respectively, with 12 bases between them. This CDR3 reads CASSQGAGSYQETQYF. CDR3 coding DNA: TGTGCCAGCAGCCAAGGGGCAGGGTCTTACCAAGAGACCCAGTACTTC.

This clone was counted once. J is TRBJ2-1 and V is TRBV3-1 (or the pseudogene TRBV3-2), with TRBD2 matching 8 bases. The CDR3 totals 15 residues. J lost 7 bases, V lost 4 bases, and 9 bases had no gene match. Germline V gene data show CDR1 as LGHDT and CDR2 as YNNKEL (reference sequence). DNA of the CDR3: TGTGCCAGCAGCCCGACTGAGCGCGGGGGGAATGAGCAGTTCTTC. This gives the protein CASSPTERGGNEQFF.

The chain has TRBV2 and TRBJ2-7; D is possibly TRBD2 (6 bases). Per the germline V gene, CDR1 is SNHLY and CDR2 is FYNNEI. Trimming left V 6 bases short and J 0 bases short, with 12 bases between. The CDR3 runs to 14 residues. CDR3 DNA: TGTGCCAGCAGGAGCGGGCCCAGCTCCTACGAGCAGTACGTC. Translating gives CASRSGPSSYEQYV.

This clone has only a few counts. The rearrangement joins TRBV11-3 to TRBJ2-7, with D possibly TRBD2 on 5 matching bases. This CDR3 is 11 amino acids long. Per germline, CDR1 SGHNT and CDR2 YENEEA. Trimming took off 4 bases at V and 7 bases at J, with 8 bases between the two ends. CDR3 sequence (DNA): TGTGCCAGCAGCTCGGAGGAGGAGCAGTACTTC. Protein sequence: CASSSEEEQYF.

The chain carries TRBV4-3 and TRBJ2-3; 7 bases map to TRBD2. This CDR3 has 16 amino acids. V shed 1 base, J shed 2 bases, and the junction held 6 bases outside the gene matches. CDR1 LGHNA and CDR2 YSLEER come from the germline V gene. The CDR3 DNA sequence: TGCGCCAGCAGCCAAGGTCCGGGGGGTTACACAGATACGCAGTATTTT. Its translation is CASSQGPGGYTDTQYF.

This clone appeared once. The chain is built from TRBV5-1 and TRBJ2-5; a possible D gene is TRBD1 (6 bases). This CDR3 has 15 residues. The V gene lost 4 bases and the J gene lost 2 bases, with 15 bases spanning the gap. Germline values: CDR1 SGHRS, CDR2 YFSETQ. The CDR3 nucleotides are TGCGCCAGCAGCCCCTTCGGAAGGGGGCAAGAGACCCAGTACTTC. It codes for CASSPFGRGQETQYF.

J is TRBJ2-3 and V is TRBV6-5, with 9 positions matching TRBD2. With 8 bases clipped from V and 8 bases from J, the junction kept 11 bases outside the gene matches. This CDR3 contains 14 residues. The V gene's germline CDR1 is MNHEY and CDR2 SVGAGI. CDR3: CASRERGAAVTQYF. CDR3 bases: TGTGCCAGCCGGGAGCGGGGGGCCGCAGTTACGCAGTATTTT.

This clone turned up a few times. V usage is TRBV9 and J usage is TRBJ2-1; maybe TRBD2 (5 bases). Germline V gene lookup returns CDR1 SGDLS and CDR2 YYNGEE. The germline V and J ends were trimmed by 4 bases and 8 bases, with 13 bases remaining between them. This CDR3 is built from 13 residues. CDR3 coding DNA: TGTGCCAGCAGCTTTCGGACTGAGGATGAGCAGTTCTTC. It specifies CASSFRTEDEQFF.